This T cell receptor beta chain stems from a study of cytomegalovirus exposure and HLA in healthy donors. This PCR relied on a set of 60 Vbeta primers and 13 Jbeta primers. Clones were sequenced by immunoSEQ multiplex PCR, and TCRdb holds only the in-frame ones, with some missing. The data show roughly 100,000 clones, 65% to 90% seen once. Deletions cut 8 bases from V and 4 bases from J, with 17 bases between. CDR1 and CDR2 from the germline V gene are LNHNV and YYDKDF (reference sequence). This CDR3 region has 15 residues. This clone was seen a few times. This TCR was sampled from a man aged 30 to 45 in good health and CMV-seropositive. Input material: PBMCs. The chain recombines TRBV15 with TRBJ2-2; TRBD1 is a possible D gene (6 bases). The CDR3 protein is CATYQQGSGTGELFF. The CDR3 region has the DNA TGTGCCACCTACCAACAGGGATCGGGCACCGGGGAGCTGTTTTTT.